This TCR beta chain was observed in a study of blood T cell repertoires in COVID-19. Trimming took 3 bases from V and 8 from J, leaving 11 bases between them. Germline-derived CDR1 and CDR2 are DFQATT and SNEGSKA (reference sequence). The CDR3 contains 12 residues. The table came from immunoSEQ multiplex PCR; TCRdb's copy has only in-frame clones and leaves some out. Of nearly 90,000 clones listed, approximately 88% are singletons. The origin of this receptor is an older man with acute or convalescent COVID-19. The sample taken for sequencing was peripheral blood. The rearrangement links TRBV20-1 to TRBJ2-4; D unresolved. CDR3 protein: CSASKLSDIQYF. CDR3 coding DNA: TGCAGTGCTAGTAAGCTCTCGGACATTCAGTACTTC.